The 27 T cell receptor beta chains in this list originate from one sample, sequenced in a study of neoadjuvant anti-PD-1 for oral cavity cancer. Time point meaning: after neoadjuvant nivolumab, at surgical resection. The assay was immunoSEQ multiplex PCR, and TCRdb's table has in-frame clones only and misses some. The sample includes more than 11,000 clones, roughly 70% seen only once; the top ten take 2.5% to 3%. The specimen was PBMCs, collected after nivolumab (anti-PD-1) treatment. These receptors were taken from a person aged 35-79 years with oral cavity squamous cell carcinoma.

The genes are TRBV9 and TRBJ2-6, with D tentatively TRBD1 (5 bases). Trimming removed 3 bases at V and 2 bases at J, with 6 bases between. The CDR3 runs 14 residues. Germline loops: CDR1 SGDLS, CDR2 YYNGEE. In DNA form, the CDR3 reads TGTGCCAGCAGCGAGGACACTGGGGCCAACGTCCTGACTTTC. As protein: CASSEDTGANVLTF.

The CDR3 sequence: CASRGQANQPQHF. DNA for the CDR3: TGCGCCAGCAGAGGACAGGCCAATCAGCCCCAGCATTTT. The chain links TRBV10-2 to TRBJ1-5; TRBD1 matches 7 bases. The germline V gene encodes CDR1 WSHSY and CDR2 SAAADI. CDR3 length: 13 amino acids. Unmatched junction bases numbered 2, after V lost 6 bases and J lost 3 bases.

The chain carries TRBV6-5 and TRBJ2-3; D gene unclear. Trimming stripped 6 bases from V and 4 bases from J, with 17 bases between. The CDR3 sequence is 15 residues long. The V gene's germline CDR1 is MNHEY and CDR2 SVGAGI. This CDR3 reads CASSRANSSSDTQYF. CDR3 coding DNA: TGTGCCAGCAGCCGTGCTAATAGTTCGTCAGATACGCAGTATTTT.

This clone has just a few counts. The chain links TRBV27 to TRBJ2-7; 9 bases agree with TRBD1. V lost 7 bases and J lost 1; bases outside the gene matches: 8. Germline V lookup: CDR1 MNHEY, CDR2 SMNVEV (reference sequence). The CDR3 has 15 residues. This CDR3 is CASIAGQGRSYEQYF. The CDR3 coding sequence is TGTGCCAGCATTGCCGGACAGGGGCGATCCTACGAGCAGTACTTC.

CDR3 DNA: TGTGCCAGCAGCGGACAGGGGCGACTCTTCTGGGTACTCAATGAGCAGTTCTTC. It is translated as CASSGQGRLFWVLNEQFF. The V gene is TRBV28, the J gene TRBJ2-1; TRBD1 aligns across 9 bases. The V gene end was trimmed by 6 bases and the J gene end by 6 bases; junction bases not matched to a gene: 18. The CDR3 is 18 residues long. Looked up from germline, CDR1 is MDHEN and CDR2 is SYDVKM. Full variable domain (missing parts from reference TRBV28 and TRBJ2-1): DVKVTQSSRYLVKRTGEKVFLECVQDMDHENMFWYRQDPGLGLRLIYFSYDVKMKEKGDIPEGYSVSREKKERFSLILESASTNQTSMYLCASSGQGRLFWVLNEQFFGPGTRLTVL.

The CDR3 spells CAWRDGNRGTNEKLFF. The CDR3 DNA is TGTGCCTGGAGGGACGGGAACCGCGGAACAAATGAAAAACTGTTTTTT. The genes are TRBV30 and TRBJ1-4; D unclear. The V end lost 3 bases, the J end lost 5 bases, and 19 bases lay between the germline ends. The germline V gene encodes CDR1 GTSNPN and CDR2 SVGIG (reference sequence). The CDR3 contains 16 residues.

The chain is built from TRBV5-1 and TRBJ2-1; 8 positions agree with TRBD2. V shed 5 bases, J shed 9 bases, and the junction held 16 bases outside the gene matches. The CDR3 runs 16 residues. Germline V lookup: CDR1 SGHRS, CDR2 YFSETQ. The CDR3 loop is CASSSEIGGRQTEQFF. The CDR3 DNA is TGCGCCAGCAGTTCTGAAATAGGCGGGAGGCAGACTGAGCAGTTCTTC. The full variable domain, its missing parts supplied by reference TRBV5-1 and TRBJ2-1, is KAGVTQTPRYLIKTRGQQVTLSCSPISGHRSVSWYQQTPGQGLQFLFEYFSETQRNKGNFPGRFSGRQFSNSRSEMNVSTLELGDSALYLCASSSEIGGRQTEQFFGPGTRLTVL.

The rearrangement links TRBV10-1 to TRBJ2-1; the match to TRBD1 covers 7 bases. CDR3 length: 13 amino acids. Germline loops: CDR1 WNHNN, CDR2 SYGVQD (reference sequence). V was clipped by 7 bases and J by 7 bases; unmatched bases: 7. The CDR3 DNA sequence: TGCGCCAGCAAAGGACAGGTGGATAATGAGCAGTTCTTC. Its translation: CASKGQVDNEQFF.

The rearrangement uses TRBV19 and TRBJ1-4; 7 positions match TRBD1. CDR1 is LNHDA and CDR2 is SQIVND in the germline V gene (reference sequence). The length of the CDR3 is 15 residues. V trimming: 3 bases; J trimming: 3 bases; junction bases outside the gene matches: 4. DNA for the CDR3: TGTGCCAGTAGTATCATGGACAGGTCTAATGAAAAACTGTTTTTT. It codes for CASSIMDRSNEKLFF.

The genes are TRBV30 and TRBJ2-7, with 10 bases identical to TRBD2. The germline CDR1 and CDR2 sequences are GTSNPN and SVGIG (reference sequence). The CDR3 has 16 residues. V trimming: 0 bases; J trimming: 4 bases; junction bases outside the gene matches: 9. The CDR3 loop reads CAWSVPRLAGVYEQYF. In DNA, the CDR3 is TGTGCCTGGAGTGTACCCCGGCTAGCGGGAGTATACGAGCAGTACTTC.

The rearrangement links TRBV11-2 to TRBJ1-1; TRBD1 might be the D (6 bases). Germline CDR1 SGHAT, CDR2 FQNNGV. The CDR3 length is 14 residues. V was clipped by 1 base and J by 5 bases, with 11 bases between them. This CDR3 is CASSLVKGVTEAFF. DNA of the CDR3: TGTGCCAGCAGCTTAGTTAAGGGGGTAACTGAAGCTTTCTTT.

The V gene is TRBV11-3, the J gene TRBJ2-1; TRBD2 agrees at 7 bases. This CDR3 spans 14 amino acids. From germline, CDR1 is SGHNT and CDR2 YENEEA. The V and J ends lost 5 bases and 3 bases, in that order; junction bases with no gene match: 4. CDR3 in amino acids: CASSPGGYYNEQFF. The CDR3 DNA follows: TGTGCCAGCAGCCCCGGGGGGTACTACAATGAGCAGTTCTTC.

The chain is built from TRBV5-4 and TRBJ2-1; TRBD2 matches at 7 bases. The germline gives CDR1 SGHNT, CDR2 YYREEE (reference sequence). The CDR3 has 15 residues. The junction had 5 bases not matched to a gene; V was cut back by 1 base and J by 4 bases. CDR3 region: CASSLIASGYNEQFF. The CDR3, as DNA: TGTGCCAGCAGCTTGATCGCTAGCGGTTACAATGAGCAGTTCTTC.

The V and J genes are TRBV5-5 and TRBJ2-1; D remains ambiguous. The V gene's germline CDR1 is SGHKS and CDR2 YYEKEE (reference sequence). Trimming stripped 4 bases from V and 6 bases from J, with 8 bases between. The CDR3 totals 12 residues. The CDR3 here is CASSPFGNEQFF. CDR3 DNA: TGTGCCAGCAGCCCTTTCGGCAATGAGCAGTTCTTC. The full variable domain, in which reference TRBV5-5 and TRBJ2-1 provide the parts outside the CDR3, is DAGVTQSPTHLIKTRGQQVTLRCSPISGHKSVSWYQQVLGQGPQFIFQYYEKEERGRGNFPDRFSARQFPNYSSELNVNALLLGDSALYLCASSPFGNEQFFGPGTRLTVL.

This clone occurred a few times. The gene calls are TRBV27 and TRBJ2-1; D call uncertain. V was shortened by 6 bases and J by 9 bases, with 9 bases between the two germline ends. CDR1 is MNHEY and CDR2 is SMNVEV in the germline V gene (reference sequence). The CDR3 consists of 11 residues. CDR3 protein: CASRSSGEQFF. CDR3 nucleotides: TGTGCCAGCAGGTCCTCGGGTGAGCAGTTCTTC.

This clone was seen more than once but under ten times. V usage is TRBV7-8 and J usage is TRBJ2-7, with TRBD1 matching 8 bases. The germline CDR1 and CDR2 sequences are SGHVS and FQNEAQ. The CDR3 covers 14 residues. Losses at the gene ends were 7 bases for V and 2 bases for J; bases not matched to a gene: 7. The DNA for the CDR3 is TGTGCCAGCACCCTCGGGACAGGTCCCTACGAGCAGTACTTC. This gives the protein CASTLGTGPYEQYF.

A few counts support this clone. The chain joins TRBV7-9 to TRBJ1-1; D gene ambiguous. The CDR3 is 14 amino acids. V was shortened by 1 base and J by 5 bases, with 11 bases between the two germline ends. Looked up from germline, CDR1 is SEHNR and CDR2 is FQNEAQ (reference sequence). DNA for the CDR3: TGTGCCAGCAGCTTAGGAGAGGGAGGGACTGAAGCTTTCTTT. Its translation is CASSLGEGGTEAFF.

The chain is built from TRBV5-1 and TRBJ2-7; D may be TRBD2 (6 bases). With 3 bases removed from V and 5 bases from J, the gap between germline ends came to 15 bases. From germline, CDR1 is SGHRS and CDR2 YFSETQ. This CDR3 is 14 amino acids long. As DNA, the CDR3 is TGCGCCAGCAGCTGGCAAGGCGGAGGGGACGAGCAGTACTTC. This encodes CASSWQGGGDEQYF.

The DNA for the CDR3 is TGTGCCAGCAGGCCCGGGACAGCCCTCTACGAGCAGTACTTC. This codes for CASRPGTALYEQYF. This rearrangement joins TRBV6-5 to TRBJ2-7, with 7 bases matching TRBD1. Germline V CDR1 and CDR2: MNHEY, SVGAGI. This CDR3 has 14 residues. V was clipped by 6 bases and J by 3 bases; unmatched bases: 8.

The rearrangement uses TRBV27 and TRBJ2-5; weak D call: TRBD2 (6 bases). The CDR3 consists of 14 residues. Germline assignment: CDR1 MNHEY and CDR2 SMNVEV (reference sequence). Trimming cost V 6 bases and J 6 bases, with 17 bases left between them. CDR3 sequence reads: CASRPLGGSKTQYF. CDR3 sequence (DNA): TGTGCCAGCAGACCCCTCGGAGGGTCAAAGACCCAGTACTTC.

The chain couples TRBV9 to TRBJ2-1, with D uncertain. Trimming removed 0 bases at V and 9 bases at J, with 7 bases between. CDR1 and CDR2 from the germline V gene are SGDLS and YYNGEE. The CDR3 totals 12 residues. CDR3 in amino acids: CASSVDVGEQFF. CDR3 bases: TGTGCCAGCAGCGTAGACGTAGGTGAGCAGTTCTTC.

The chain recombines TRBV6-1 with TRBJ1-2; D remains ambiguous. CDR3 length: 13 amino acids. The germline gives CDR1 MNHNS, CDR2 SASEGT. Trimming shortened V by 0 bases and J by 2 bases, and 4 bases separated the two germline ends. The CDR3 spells CASSEAGNYGYTF. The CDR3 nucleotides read TGTGCCAGCAGTGAAGCAGGGAACTATGGCTACACCTTC.

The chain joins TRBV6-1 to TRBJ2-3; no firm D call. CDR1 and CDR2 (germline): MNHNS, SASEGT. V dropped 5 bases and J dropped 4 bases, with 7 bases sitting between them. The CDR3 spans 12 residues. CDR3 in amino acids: CASSFGADTQYF. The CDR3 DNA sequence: TGTGCCAGCAGTTTCGGAGCAGATACGCAGTATTTT.

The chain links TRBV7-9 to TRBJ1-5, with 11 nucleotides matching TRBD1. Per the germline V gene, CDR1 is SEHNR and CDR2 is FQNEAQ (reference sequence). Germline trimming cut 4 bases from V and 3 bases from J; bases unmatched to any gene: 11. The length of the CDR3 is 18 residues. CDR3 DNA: TGTGCCAGCAGCTCTGCAACCGGGACAGGGGGGACCAATCAGCCCCAGCATTTT. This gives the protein CASSSATGTGGTNQPQHF.

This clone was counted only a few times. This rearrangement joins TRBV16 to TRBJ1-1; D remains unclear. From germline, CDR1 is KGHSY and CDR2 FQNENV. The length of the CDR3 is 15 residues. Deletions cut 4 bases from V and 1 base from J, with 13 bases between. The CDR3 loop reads CASSPQAGENTEAFF. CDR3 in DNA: TGTGCCAGCAGCCCCCAGGCTGGGGAGAACACTGAAGCTTTCTTT.

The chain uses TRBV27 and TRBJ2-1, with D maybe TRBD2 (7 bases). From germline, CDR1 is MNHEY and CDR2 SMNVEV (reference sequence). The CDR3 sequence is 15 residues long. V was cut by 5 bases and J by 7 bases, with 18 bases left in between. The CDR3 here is CASSIRGAGRNEQFF. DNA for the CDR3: TGTGCCAGCAGTATCAGGGGAGCGGGAAGAAATGAGCAGTTCTTC.

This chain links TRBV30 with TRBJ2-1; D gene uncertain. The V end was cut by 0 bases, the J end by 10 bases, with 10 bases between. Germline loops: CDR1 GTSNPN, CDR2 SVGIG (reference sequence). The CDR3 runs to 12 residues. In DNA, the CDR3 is TGTGCCTGGAGTGTAAGCCTATCGGAGCAGTTCTTC. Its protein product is CAWSVSLSEQFF.